These 29 T cell receptor beta chains share one sample of origin, sequenced in a study of OX40 agonist ivuxolimab in advanced cancers. Here immunoSEQ multiplex PCR was the method, and the copy in TCRdb shows in-frame clones only, minus some. The sample records about 53,000 clones, 70% to 90% being singletons. The sequencing here drew on CD4+ or CD8+ T cells sorted from blood, taken in a trial of the OX40 agonist ivuxolimab. These receptors were obtained from an adult with an advanced solid tumor such as melanoma, head and neck, liver or kidney cancer.

J is TRBJ2-3 and V is TRBV6-5; 7 bases map to TRBD2. V shed 7 bases, J shed 0 bases, and the junction held 4 bases outside the gene matches. The V gene's germline CDR1 is MNHEY and CDR2 SVGAGI. There are 14 residues in the CDR3. DNA for the CDR3: TGTGCCAGCAACCAGCGGGATAGCACAGATACGCAGTATTTT. This translates into CASNQRDSTDTQYF.

The rearrangement joins TRBV19 to TRBJ2-1; no firm D call. V was trimmed by 5 bases and J by 8 bases, leaving 10 bases between them. Germline V lookup: CDR1 LNHDA, CDR2 SQIVND (reference sequence). The CDR3 is 12 residues long. The CDR3 protein is CASSRRGDEQFF. DNA of the CDR3: TGTGCCAGTAGTCGCCGAGGAGATGAGCAGTTCTTC.

The chain is built from TRBV6-1 and TRBJ1-3, with unresolved D. V was trimmed by 6 bases and J by 0 bases, leaving 12 bases between them. This CDR3 contains 15 residues. Germline CDR1 is MNHNS and CDR2 is SASEGT. For the CDR3, the DNA is TGTGCCAGCAGGCCGCAGCGGAACTCTGGAAACACCATATATTTT. This gives the protein CASRPQRNSGNTIYF.

This sequence joins TRBV6-5 and TRBJ1-5; TRBD1 is a possible D gene (6 bases). Germline loops: CDR1 MNHEY, CDR2 SVGAGI. Between the trimmed V and J ends, which lost 9 bases and 5 bases, there was a span of 17 bases. This CDR3 contains 14 residues. The CDR3 spells CASSEEGGYQPQHF. CDR3 coding DNA: TGTGCCAGTTCCGAGGAGGGGGGATATCAGCCCCAGCATTTT.

The J gene is TRBJ2-2, the V gene TRBV5-8; TRBD1 matches 7 bases. This CDR3 spans 15 amino acids. CDR1 is SGHTS, CDR2 YDEGEE, per germline. V gave up 4 bases and J gave up 5 bases; unmatched junction bases: 8. Written as DNA, the CDR3 is TGTGCCAGCAGCCCCTGGACAGGAGGAACCGGGGAGCTGTTTTTT. Translating it yields CASSPWTGGTGELFF.

The chain uses TRBV6-1 and TRBJ2-1; 7 bases fit TRBD2. The CDR3 extends over 16 amino acids. The germline CDR1 and CDR2 sequences are MNHNS and SASEGT. V was pared by 1 base and J by 3 bases, with 6 bases of the junction left unmatched. The CDR3 loop is CASSEVAGVLYNEQFF. CDR3 DNA: TGTGCCAGCAGTGAAGTAGCGGGCGTTCTCTACAATGAGCAGTTCTTC.

This clone was picked up a small number of times. This chain uses TRBV27 with TRBJ1-2, with 7 bases matching TRBD1. This CDR3 spans 13 amino acids. Germline loops: CDR1 MNHEY, CDR2 SMNVEV (reference sequence). With 8 bases clipped from V and 6 bases from J, the junction kept 9 bases outside the gene matches. This chain's CDR3 is CASGDRAKDGYTF. The CDR3, as DNA: TGTGCCAGCGGCGACAGGGCGAAGGATGGCTACACCTTC.

In its sample, this clone was seen once. The chain uses TRBV6-5 and TRBJ2-5; D may be TRBD1 (5 bases). Germline V lookup: CDR1 MNHEY, CDR2 SVGAGI. Trimming stripped 0 bases from V and 3 bases from J, with 11 bases between. CDR3 length: 15 residues. For the CDR3, the DNA is TGTGCCAGCAGTTACTCAGGGGCAGTGGAAGAGACCCAGTACTTC. Residues: CASSYSGAVEETQYF.

The rearrangement links TRBV11-2 to TRBJ2-3; 8 nucleotides align to TRBD2. Germline V lookup: CDR1 SGHAT, CDR2 FQNNGV. The CDR3 spans 15 residues. Unmatched junction bases numbered 7, after V lost 5 bases and J lost 3 bases. In DNA, the CDR3 is TGTGCCAGCAGCCAAGGGACTAGGGCAACAGATACGCAGTATTTT. It encodes CASSQGTRATDTQYF. The full variable domain, with the rest looked up from reference TRBV11-2 and TRBJ2-3, is EAGVAQSPRYKIIEKRQSVAFWCNPISGHATLYWYQQILGQGPKLLIQFQNNGVVDDSQLPKDRFSAERLKGVDSTLKIQPAKLEDSAVYLCASSQGTRATDTQYFGPGTRLTVL.

The chain recombines TRBV5-5 with TRBJ1-5, with D possibly TRBD1 on 5 matching bases. V lost 4 bases and J 0 bases, leaving 17 bases between the germline ends. Germline CDR1 is SGHKS and CDR2 is YYEKEE (reference sequence). The CDR3 spans 17 residues. CDR3 DNA: TGTGCCAGCAGCCCCAGACCCGCGACAGATAGCAATCAGCCCCAGCATTTT. Translation gives CASSPRPATDSNQPQHF.

The genes are TRBV30 and TRBJ2-5; tentative D call: TRBD2 (7 bases). Germline CDR1 reads GTSNPN; CDR2 reads SVGIG (reference sequence). V was clipped by 0 bases and J by 5 bases, with 13 bases between them. The CDR3 consists of 14 residues. In DNA form, the CDR3 reads TGTGCCTGGAGTGTTACAGGGAGGGGTGAGACCCAGTACTTC. This gives the protein CAWSVTGRGETQYF.

This chain links TRBV5-1 with TRBJ1-2; D is unresolved. The CDR3 runs to 17 residues. Trimming pared 4 bases from V and 0 bases from J, leaving 19 bases between. The germline gives CDR1 SGHRS, CDR2 YFSETQ. The CDR3 reads CASSPEGIPLTNYGYTF. CDR3 sequence (DNA): TGCGCCAGCAGCCCTGAGGGCATCCCTTTGACTAACTATGGCTACACCTTC.

J is TRBJ1-2 and V is TRBV2; no clear D gene. The germline CDR1 and CDR2 sequences are SNHLY and FYNNEI. V was cut by 2 bases and J by 1 base, with 8 bases left in between. CDR3 length: 14 amino acids. CDR3 in DNA: TGTGCCAGCAGTGAAAGACGTGGTAACTATGGCTACACCTTC. It is translated as CASSERRGNYGYTF.

The genes are TRBV11-1 and TRBJ2-7; D gene unclear. CDR3 size: 12 residues. V lost 3 bases to trimming and J lost 3 bases, with 6 bases between them. CDR1 is SGHAT, CDR2 FQDESV, per germline (reference sequence). The CDR3 bases are TGTGCCAGCAGCTTTGTCGGCTACGAGCAGTACTTC. It encodes CASSFVGYEQYF.

The CDR3 here is CASRSNSGANVLTF. CDR3 DNA sequence: TGTGCCAGCCGTTCTAACTCTGGGGCCAACGTCCTGACTTTC. The chain combines TRBV6-1 with TRBJ2-6, with unresolved D. The germline V and J ends were trimmed by 8 bases and 0 bases, with 8 bases remaining between them. The germline V gene has CDR1 MNHNS and CDR2 SASEGT. The CDR3 is 14 amino acids.

This rearrangement joins TRBV7-8 to TRBJ2-1; D ambiguous. Trimming pared 5 bases from V and 8 bases from J, leaving 10 bases between. The CDR3 sequence is 12 residues long. Germline CDR1 reads SGHVS; CDR2 reads FQNEAQ. For the CDR3, the DNA is TGTGCCAGCAGCCTTAAAGGTTATGAGCAGTTCTTC. This gives the protein CASSLKGYEQFF.

The rearrangement joins TRBV30 to TRBJ1-6, with D possibly TRBD1 on 5 matching bases. CDR1 and CDR2 from the germline V gene are GTSNPN and SVGIG (reference sequence). V shed 3 bases and J shed 4 bases, with 13 bases lying between them. This CDR3 has 15 residues. Here the CDR3 reads CAWRQWDRYNSPLHF. Written as DNA, the CDR3 is TGTGCCTGGAGACAATGGGACCGGTATAATTCACCCCTCCACTTT.

The chain links TRBV19 to TRBJ2-7; weak D call: TRBD1 (6 bases). This CDR3 is built from 14 residues. Germline values: CDR1 LNHDA, CDR2 SQIVND (reference sequence). The ends were cut back, 7 bases at V and 0 bases at J, with 13 bases in the middle. Here the CDR3 DNA reads TGTGCCAGTAAGGGAAAAGGGGGCTCCTACGAGCAGTACTTC. Protein product: CASKGKGGSYEQYF.

This clone is medium-sized within its sample. The chain is built from TRBV6-1 and TRBJ1-5; D is undetermined. Germline CDR1 reads MNHNS; CDR2 reads SASEGT. V dropped 3 bases and J dropped 2 bases, with 8 bases sitting between them. This CDR3 has 14 amino acids. The CDR3 reads CASSDSLGNQPQHF. The CDR3 nucleotides are TGTGCCAGCAGTGACAGTCTGGGCAATCAGCCCCAGCATTTT.

The rearrangement uses TRBV19 and TRBJ1-1; 8 nucleotides align to TRBD1. The V segment lost 3 bases and the J segment 3 bases; nucleotides outside the gene matches: 9. The CDR3 runs 16 residues. Germline CDR1 is LNHDA and CDR2 is SQIVND (reference sequence). CDR3 residues: CASSMGGGRGHTEAFF. The CDR3 DNA is TGTGCCAGTAGTATGGGGGGTGGCAGGGGGCACACTGAAGCTTTCTTT.

The V call is TRBV30, the J call TRBJ1-2; D gene uncertain. Germline V gene sequence: CDR1 GTSNPN, CDR2 SVGIG (reference sequence). V lost 0 bases and J 3 bases, leaving 5 bases between the germline ends. CDR3 size: 12 residues. For the CDR3, the DNA is TGTGCCTGGAGTGTCGGGGACTATGGCTACACCTTC. It encodes CAWSVGDYGYTF.

The CDR3 sequence is CASIRDSNSYEQYF. In nucleotides, the CDR3 is TGCGCCAGCATCCGGGACTCCAACTCCTACGAGCAGTACTTC. The rearrangement links TRBV5-1 to TRBJ2-7, with D possibly matching TRBD2 (6 bases). Germline values: CDR1 SGHRS, CDR2 YFSETQ. The V gene lost 6 bases and the J gene lost 0 bases, with 13 bases spanning the gap. This CDR3 is built from 14 residues.

This chain links TRBV27 with TRBJ2-3, with 7 bases matching TRBD1. The V segment lost 8 bases and the J segment 6 bases; nucleotides outside the gene matches: 17. The length of the CDR3 is 16 residues. Germline loops: CDR1 MNHEY, CDR2 SMNVEV (reference sequence). The CDR3 spells CASGRDSSRFWDTQYF. CDR3 bases: TGTGCCAGCGGCCGGGACAGTTCTCGTTTTTGGGATACGCAGTATTTT.

V gene TRBV5-1 combines with J gene TRBJ2-2, with 7 bases fitting TRBD1. The CDR3 length is 15 residues. From germline, CDR1 is SGHRS and CDR2 YFSETQ. Trimming took 1 base from V and 6 from J; bases not matched to a gene: 6. CDR3 amino acids: CASSLTGEMAGELFF. In nucleotides, the CDR3 is TGCGCCAGCAGCTTGACAGGGGAGATGGCCGGGGAGCTGTTTTTT.

The rearrangement links TRBV7-6 to TRBJ2-1; no clear D gene. Germline V CDR1 and CDR2: SGHVS, FNYEAQ. This CDR3 region has 13 residues. Trimming cost V 1 base and J 2 bases, with 3 bases left between them. For the CDR3, the DNA is TGTGCCAGCAGCTTAGGCACCTACAATGAGCAGTTCTTC. Its protein product is CASSLGTYNEQFF.

The chain couples TRBV20-1 to TRBJ2-3; the D gene is possibly TRBD2 (5 bases). The CDR3 spans 11 residues. The V and J ends lost 6 bases and 6 bases respectively, with 10 bases between them. Germline loops: CDR1 DFQATT, CDR2 SNEGSKA (reference sequence). CDR3 sequence: CSASIADTQYF. CDR3 coding DNA: TGCAGTGCCAGCATAGCGGATACGCAGTATTTT.

This clone was seen a single time. V is TRBV2 and J is TRBJ1-4; 9 nucleotides line up with TRBD1. The length of the CDR3 is 14 residues. Germline CDR1 and CDR2: SNHLY and FYNNEI. V lost 7 bases to trimming and J lost 8 bases; unmatched junction nucleotides: 8. CDR3: CASTLGTGREKLFF. For the CDR3, the DNA is TGTGCCAGCACTCTAGGGACAGGGAGGGAAAAACTGTTTTTT.

The CDR3 nucleotides read TGTGCCAGCAGCTTCCGGGGCCAGGAGACCCAGTACTTC. Its translation: CASSFRGQETQYF. The V call is TRBV7-9, the J call TRBJ2-5; D tentatively reads TRBD1 or TRBD2 (5 bases each). Germline V gene data show CDR1 as SEHNR and CDR2 as FQNEAQ (reference sequence). V shed 3 bases and J shed 5 bases, with 10 bases lying between them. The CDR3 runs 13 residues. Full variable domain (outside the CDR3, taken from reference TRBV7-9 and TRBJ2-5): DTGVSQNPRHKITKRGQNVTFRCDPISEHNRLYWYRQTLGQGPEFLTYFQNEAQLEKSRLLSDRFSAERPKGSFSTLEIQRTEQGDSAMYLCASSFRGQETQYFGPGTRLLVL.

The V call is TRBV10-2, the J call TRBJ1-2; a possible D gene is TRBD1 (5 bases). The germline CDR1 and CDR2 sequences are WSHSY and SAAADI. The V end lost 3 bases, the J end lost 5 bases, and 16 bases lay between the germline ends. The CDR3 sequence is 15 residues long. CDR3 loop: CASSDPAGTSYGYTF. The CDR3, as DNA: TGCGCCAGCAGTGACCCCGCTGGGACTTCATATGGCTACACCTTC.